Listed below are T cell receptor beta chains from one sample, sequenced in a study of Ad26.COV2.S vaccination and SARS-CoV-2 variants. The assay was immunoSEQ multiplex PCR, and TCRdb's table has in-frame clones only and misses some. The sample yields around 94,000 clones, 80% seen once. This specimen was peripheral blood, taken after recovery from COVID-19. These receptor sequences come from a human donor who had recovered from COVID-19. Each CDR3 is given with its conserved first and last residue. A D gene is named only where the DNA matches it firmly. Clone sizes are given selectively: once, few, many, or a class where the clone is expanded.

cdr3_aa: CASSKVGRGIYGYTF
cdr3_nt: NA
j_call: TRBJ1-2
v_call: TRBV21-1
clone_size: once
d_call: NA

cdr3_aa: CASSQDRSKYYGYTF
cdr3_nt: TGTGCCAGCAGCCAAGATCGGTCGAAATACTATGGCTACACCTTC
j_call: TRBJ1-2
v_call: TRBV4-2
clone_size: NA
d_call: NA

cdr3_aa: CASSDLGGRRDEQFF
cdr3_nt: TGTGCCAGCAGTGATCTCGGAGGAAGGCGGGATGAGCAGTTCTTC
j_call: TRBJ2-1
v_call: TRBV2
clone_size: NA
d_call: NA

cdr3_aa: CASSLGPGYNEQFF
cdr3_nt: TGTGCCAGCTCCCTGGGCCCTGGGTACAATGAGCAGTTCTTC
j_call: TRBJ2-1
v_call: TRBV6-5
clone_size: NA
d_call: NA

cdr3_aa: CASSQDKAGWRANSPLHF
cdr3_nt: TGTGCCAGCAGCCAAGATAAGGCAGGGTGGAGGGCCAATTCACCCCTCCACTTT
j_call: TRBJ1-6
v_call: TRBV4-2
clone_size: few
d_call: NA

cdr3_aa: CASSLPATQGSYEQYF
cdr3_nt: TGTGCCAGCAGTCTCCCCGCCACACAGGGTTCCTACGAGCAGTACTTC
j_call: TRBJ2-7
v_call: TRBV28
clone_size: once
d_call: NA

cdr3_aa: CASSFNEKLFF
cdr3_nt: TGCGCCAGCAGCTTTAATGAAAAACTGTTTTTT
j_call: TRBJ1-4
v_call: TRBV5-1
clone_size: NA
d_call: NA

cdr3_aa: CASSWQGATNEKLFF
cdr3_nt: TGTGCCAGCAGCTGGCAGGGGGCAACTAATGAAAAACTGTTTTTT
j_call: TRBJ1-4
v_call: TRBV11-2
clone_size: once
d_call: TRBD1

cdr3_aa: CSVTVGRVYGYTF
cdr3_nt: TGCAGCGTGACGGTAGGGAGGGTCTATGGCTACACCTTC
j_call: TRBJ1-2
v_call: TRBV29-1
clone_size: NA
d_call: NA

cdr3_aa: CAIIGDTEAFF
cdr3_nt: TGTGCCATAATCGGGGACACTGAAGCTTTCTTT
j_call: TRBJ1-1
v_call: TRBV28
clone_size: once
d_call: NA

cdr3_aa: CASSQGQIGTEYF
cdr3_nt: TGTGCCAGCAGCCAAGGCCAGATTGGGACCGAGTACTTC
j_call: TRBJ2-5
v_call: TRBV3-1/TRBV3-2
clone_size: NA
d_call: NA

cdr3_aa: CASSLGQGNSPLHF
cdr3_nt: TGCGCCAGCAGCTTGGGGCAAGGTAATTCACCCCTCCACTTT
j_call: TRBJ1-6
v_call: TRBV5-1
clone_size: few
d_call: NA

cdr3_aa: CATSRDPGQGETQYF
cdr3_nt: TGTGCCACCAGCAGAGACCCCGGACAAGGCGAGACCCAGTACTTC
j_call: TRBJ2-5
v_call: TRBV15
clone_size: NA
d_call: NA

cdr3_aa: CSAGQGVEQYF
cdr3_nt: TGCAGCGCGGGACAGGGGGTCGAGCAGTACTTC
j_call: TRBJ2-7
v_call: TRBV29-1
clone_size: NA
d_call: TRBD1

cdr3_aa: CASSVDRQGSYNEQFF
cdr3_nt: TGTGCCAGCAGCGTAGATAGACAGGGGTCATACAATGAGCAGTTCTTC
j_call: TRBJ2-1
v_call: TRBV9
clone_size: NA
d_call: TRBD1

cdr3_aa: CSVGWGPTEAFF
cdr3_nt: TGCAGCGTTGGTTGGGGGCCCACTGAAGCTTTCTTT
j_call: TRBJ1-1
v_call: TRBV29-1
clone_size: NA
d_call: NA

cdr3_aa: CASSPQGVRGNTIYF
cdr3_nt: TGTGCCAGTAGTCCCCAAGGGGTTCGTGGAAACACCATATATTTT
j_call: TRBJ1-3
v_call: TRBV19
clone_size: few
d_call: NA

cdr3_aa: CASSPRGLYRERNTGELFF
cdr3_nt: TGTGCCAGCAGCCCCCGGGGACTGTACCGCGAGAGGAACACCGGGGAGCTGTTTTTT
j_call: TRBJ2-2
v_call: TRBV11-2
clone_size: few
d_call: NA

cdr3_aa: CASSQASGGTDEQFF
cdr3_nt: TGTGCCAGCAGCCAAGCCAGCGGGGGGACGGATGAGCAGTTCTTC
j_call: TRBJ2-1
v_call: TRBV4-2
clone_size: NA
d_call: TRBD2

cdr3_aa: CSASGYNEQFF
cdr3_nt: TGCAGTGCTTCAGGGTACAATGAGCAGTTCTTC
j_call: TRBJ2-1
v_call: TRBV20-1
clone_size: NA
d_call: NA

cdr3_aa: CATTLSRDRGGYTF
cdr3_nt: TGTGCCACGACCCTCTCCCGGGACAGAGGTGGCTACACCTTC
j_call: TRBJ1-2
v_call: TRBV28
clone_size: NA
d_call: TRBD1

cdr3_aa: CASSLGQISDTQYF
cdr3_nt: TGTGCCAGCAGCTTAGGTCAGATTAGCGATACGCAGTATTTT
j_call: TRBJ2-3
v_call: TRBV11-3
clone_size: NA
d_call: NA

cdr3_aa: CASSAFTGGGGNEQFF
cdr3_nt: TGTGCCAGTAGTGCTTTCACAGGGGGCGGCGGGAATGAGCAGTTCTTC
j_call: TRBJ2-1
v_call: TRBV19
clone_size: NA
d_call: TRBD1

cdr3_aa: CASSNRGTEAFF
cdr3_nt: TGTGCCAGCAGTAACAGGGGTACTGAAGCTTTCTTT
j_call: TRBJ1-1
v_call: TRBV6-1
clone_size: NA
d_call: TRBD1

cdr3_aa: CASSRSQKTPLHF
cdr3_nt: TGTGCCAGCAGTAGGTCTCAGAAAACACCCCTCCACTTT
j_call: TRBJ1-6
v_call: TRBV12-3/TRBV12-4
clone_size: NA
d_call: NA

cdr3_aa: CASHRTSRQLGTQYF
cdr3_nt: TGCGCCAGTCACCGGACTAGCCGACAGTTGGGTACGCAGTATTTT
j_call: TRBJ2-3
v_call: TRBV10-2
clone_size: NA
d_call: TRBD2

cdr3_aa: CASLRDSNSYEQYF
cdr3_nt: TGTGCCAGCCTTCGGGACAGCAATTCCTACGAGCAGTACTTC
j_call: TRBJ2-7
v_call: TRBV11-2
clone_size: NA
d_call: TRBD1